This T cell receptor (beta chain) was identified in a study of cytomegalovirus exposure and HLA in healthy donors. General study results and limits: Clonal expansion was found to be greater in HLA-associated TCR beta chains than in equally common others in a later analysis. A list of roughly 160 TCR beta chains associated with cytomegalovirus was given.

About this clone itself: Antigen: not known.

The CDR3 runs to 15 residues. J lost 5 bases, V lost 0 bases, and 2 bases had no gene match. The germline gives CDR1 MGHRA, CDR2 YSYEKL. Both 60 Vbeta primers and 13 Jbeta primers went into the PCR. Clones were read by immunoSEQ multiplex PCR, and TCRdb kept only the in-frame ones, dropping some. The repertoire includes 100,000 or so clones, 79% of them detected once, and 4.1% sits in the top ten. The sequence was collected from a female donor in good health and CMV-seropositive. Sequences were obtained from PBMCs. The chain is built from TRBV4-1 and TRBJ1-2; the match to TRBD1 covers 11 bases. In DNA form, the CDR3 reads TGCGCCAGCAGCCAAGAGGACAGGGGGCATTATGGCTACACCTTC. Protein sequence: CASSQEDRGHYGYTF.